Listed below are T cell receptor beta chains from one sample, sequenced in a study of cytomegalovirus exposure and HLA in healthy donors. Method: immunoSEQ multiplex PCR; TCRdb's copy keeps in-frame clones and lacks some. The top ten hold under 4.5% of the sample, which has 78,000 or so clones, 62% seen once. Sequenced sample: PBMCs. These receptors all come from a male donor in good health and CMV-seropositive. CDR3s include the opening cysteine and the closing phenylalanine or tryptophan. Fields, in order: J gene, V gene, D gene, clone size, CDR3 protein, CDR3 DNA. The D gene is left open where the match is weak. Clone size is stated in some rows and not others, as once, few, many or a class when expanded.

J: TRBJ2-5; V: TRBV7-2; D: TRBD1; size: .; CDR3: CASSPIRGRTNF; DNA: TGTGCCAGCAGCCCGATCAGGGGGCGGACTAACTTC
J: TRBJ2-1; V: TRBV5-4; D: .; size: .; CDR3: CASSLVVAYYNEQFF; DNA: TGTGCCAGCAGCTTGGTTGTAGCATACTACAATGAGCAGTTCTTC
J: TRBJ2-2; V: TRBV7-7; D: TRBD2; size: .; CDR3: CASSSTKSGLAGGELFF; DNA: TGTGCCAGCAGCTCGACGAAATCGGGACTAGCTGGCGGGGAGCTGTTTTTT
J: TRBJ2-7; V: TRBV5-1; D: .; size: .; CDR3: CASSPRGRSSYEQYF; DNA: TGCGCCAGCAGCCCGCGGGGGCGGTCCTCCTACGAGCAGTACTTC
J: TRBJ2-1; V: TRBV15; D: TRBD2; size: .; CDR3: CATGAGGSLYGEQFF; DNA: TGTGCCACCGGAGCGGGCGGGAGTCTTTACGGTGAGCAGTTCTTC
J: TRBJ2-1; V: TRBV15; D: TRBD2; size: few; CDR3: CATSRDRGLAGVNEQFF; DNA: TGTGCCACCAGCAGAGATCGAGGACTAGCGGGAGTTAATGAGCAGTTCTTC
J: TRBJ2-7; V: TRBV27; D: TRBD1; size: .; CDR3: CASRPGTDYEQYF; DNA: TGTGCCAGCCGCCCCGGGACAGACTACGAGCAGTACTTC
J: TRBJ2-7; V: TRBV28; D: TRBD1; size: .; CDR3: CASYSGQGIGEQYF; DNA: TGTGCCAGCTACTCCGGACAGGGAATAGGCGAGCAGTACTTC
J: TRBJ2-1; V: TRBV7-6; D: TRBD2; size: .; CDR3: CASSHGTSGYNEQFF; DNA: TGTGCCAGCAGCCACGGGACTAGCGGCTACAATGAGCAGTTCTTC
J: TRBJ2-5; V: TRBV5-6; D: .; size: .; CDR3: CASSWGSGGWRAETQYF; DNA: TGTGCCAGCAGTTGGGGGAGTGGGGGGTGGAGGGCAGAGACCCAGTACTTC
J: TRBJ1-1; V: TRBV21-1; D: .; size: .; CDR3: CASSTGRVKPNTEAFF; DNA: TGTGCCAGCAGCACCGGCAGGGTAAAGCCGAACACTGAAGCTTTCTTT
J: TRBJ1-2; V: TRBV19; D: .; size: .; CDR3: CASSIGQYGYTF; DNA: TGTGCCAGTAGTATAGGACAGTATGGCTACACCTTC
J: TRBJ1-1; V: TRBV10-3; D: .; size: .; CDR3: CATSIMNTEAFF; DNA: TGTGCCACCTCTATCATGAACACTGAAGCTTTCTTT
J: TRBJ2-1; V: TRBV30; D: TRBD2; size: .; CDR3: CAWRRAGGVSDNEQFF; DNA: TGTGCCTGGCGGCGAGCGGGAGGGGTCTCGGACAATGAGCAGTTCTTC
J: TRBJ1-2; V: TRBV30; D: .; size: .; CDR3: CAWSHRIGGGYPF; DNA: TGTGCCTGGAGTCATAGGATTGGGGGGGGCTACCCCTTC
J: TRBJ2-1; V: TRBV7-3; D: TRBD2; size: .; CDR3: CASSPGKGLAGGDEQFF; DNA: TGTGCCAGCAGCCCAGGGAAGGGACTAGCGGGAGGGGATGAGCAGTTCTTC
J: TRBJ2-5; V: TRBV30; D: .; size: .; CDR3: CAWSVPGVGETQYF; DNA: TGTGCCTGGAGTGTACCGGGGGTTGGGGAGACCCAGTACTTC
J: TRBJ2-1; V: TRBV7-2; D: .; size: .; CDR3: CASSRAGSYNEQFF; DNA: TGTGCCAGCAGCCGTGCGGGGTCCTACAATGAGCAGTTCTTC
J: TRBJ2-7; V: TRBV30; D: .; size: few; CDR3: CAWRQRTYEQYF; DNA: TGTGCCTGGAGACAGAGAACCTACGAGCAGTACTTC
J: TRBJ1-6; V: TRBV5-1; D: .; size: .; CDR3: CASSLTGNTLHF; DNA: TGCGCCAGCAGCTTGACAGGGAACACCCTCCACTTT
J: TRBJ2-7; V: TRBV4-3; D: .; size: many; CDR3: CASSQEVRDRQYF; DNA: TGCGCCAGCAGCCAAGAGGTGAGGGATCGGCAGTACTTC
J: TRBJ2-5; V: TRBV4-2; D: .; size: .; CDR3: CASSQDLREQTQYF; DNA: TGTGCCAGCAGCCAAGATCTCCGGGAACAGACCCAGTACTTC
J: TRBJ1-1; V: TRBV9; D: .; size: .; CDR3: CASSVAVQGGTEAFF; DNA: TGTGCCAGCAGCGTAGCTGTCCAGGGAGGCACTGAAGCTTTCTTT
J: TRBJ2-1; V: TRBV29-1; D: TRBD2; size: .; CDR3: CSESAGGPGEQFF; DNA: TGCAGCGAATCAGCGGGAGGGCCCGGTGAGCAGTTCTTC
J: TRBJ1-4; V: TRBV29-1; D: TRBD1; size: few; CDR3: CSGQGALGEKLFF; DNA: TGCAGCGGCCAGGGGGCGTTAGGTGAAAAACTGTTTTTT
J: TRBJ1-4; V: TRBV10-3; D: .; size: few; CDR3: CAISGGGPTNEKLFF; DNA: TGTGCCATCAGTGGGGGAGGTCCAACTAATGAAAAACTGTTTTTT
J: TRBJ2-7; V: TRBV7-9; D: .; size: few; CDR3: CASSFREKTGEQYF; DNA: TGTGCCAGCAGCTTCCGGGAGAAGACAGGGGAGCAGTACTTC
J: TRBJ1-4; V: TRBV9; D: TRBD1; size: few; CDR3: CASSVAGTGLNEKLFF; DNA: TGTGCCAGCAGCGTAGCCGGGACAGGGTTGAATGAAAAACTGTTTTTT
J: TRBJ1-5; V: TRBV4-3; D: .; size: .; CDR3: CASSQERQAGQPQHF; DNA: TGCGCCAGCAGCCAAGAACGACAGGCTGGTCAGCCCCAGCATTTT
J: TRBJ2-5; V: TRBV28; D: TRBD2; size: once; CDR3: CASSPFTGRGIQETQYF; DNA: TGTGCCAGCAGTCCCTTTACCGGGAGGGGGATCCAAGAGACCCAGTACTTC
J: TRBJ2-5; V: TRBV13; D: .; size: few; CDR3: CASSLDGGGETQYF; DNA: TGTGCCAGCAGCTTAGATGGGGGCGGAGAGACCCAGTACTTC
J: TRBJ2-7; V: TRBV7-8; D: TRBD1; size: .; CDR3: CASSLGGGYAEYF; DNA: TGTGCCAGCAGCTTAGGAGGGGGCTACGCGGAGTACTTC
J: TRBJ2-7; V: TRBV28; D: .; size: .; CDR3: CASIQGGGQYF; DNA: TGTGCCAGCATCCAAGGAGGCGGGCAGTACTTC
J: TRBJ1-1; V: TRBV5-1; D: .; size: .; CDR3: CASSLAGGWTEAFF; DNA: TGCGCCAGCAGCTTGGCGGGGGGGTGGACTGAAGCTTTCTTT
J: TRBJ1-5; V: TRBV4-3; D: .; size: .; CDR3: CASSHQEGARQPQHF; DNA: TGCGCCAGCAGCCACCAGGAAGGGGCACGGCAGCCCCAGCATTTT
J: TRBJ2-3; V: TRBV28; D: TRBD2; size: once; CDR3: CASRPSGKDTQYF; DNA: TGTGCCAGCAGGCCAAGCGGGAAGGATACGCAGTATTTT
J: TRBJ1-6; V: TRBV4-1; D: .; size: .; CDR3: CASSQVIVSYNSPLHF; DNA: TGCGCCAGCAGCCAAGTGATCGTGAGCTATAATTCACCCCTCCACTTT
J: TRBJ2-2; V: TRBV5-1; D: TRBD2; size: .; CDR3: CASRPPRLAGEIGTGELFF; DNA: TGCGCCAGCAGGCCCCCCAGGCTAGCGGGAGAAATCGGCACCGGGGAGCTGTTTTTT
J: TRBJ2-2; V: TRBV5-1; D: .; size: .; CDR3: CASSSPGHPGTGELFF; DNA: TGCGCCAGCAGCTCGCCAGGTCACCCAGGCACCGGGGAGCTGTTTTTT
J: TRBJ1-1; V: TRBV28; D: TRBD1; size: few; CDR3: CASSSGQAGGTEAFF; DNA: TGTGCCAGCAGTTCGGGACAGGCCGGGGGCACTGAAGCTTTCTTT
J: TRBJ1-2; V: TRBV13; D: TRBD1; size: .; CDR3: CASSPPTGLGYTF; DNA: TGTGCCAGCAGCCCCCCGACAGGGCTTGGCTACACCTTC
J: TRBJ1-2; V: TRBV5-4; D: .; size: .; CDR3: CASWKGEGARISYGYTF; DNA: TGTGCCAGCTGGAAGGGTGAAGGGGCGAGGATAAGCTATGGCTACACCTTC
J: TRBJ2-7; V: TRBV5-6; D: TRBD1; size: .; CDR3: CASSLTGDEQYF; DNA: TGTGCCAGCAGCCTAACAGGGGACGAGCAGTACTTC
J: TRBJ2-7; V: TRBV6-1; D: .; size: many; CDR3: CASSEYGGGHSEQYF; DNA: TGTGCCAGCAGTGAATATGGAGGGGGCCATTCCGAGCAGTACTTC
J: TRBJ2-7; V: TRBV19; D: .; size: few; CDR3: CASSLTDSSYEQYF; DNA: TGTGCCAGTAGCTTGACAGACAGCTCCTACGAGCAGTACTTC
J: TRBJ2-7; V: TRBV29-1; D: .; size: .; CDR3: CSVELPDYEQYF; DNA: TGCAGCGTTGAGTTGCCAGACTACGAGCAGTACTTC